These T cell receptor beta chains were read from a single sample in a study of OX40 agonist ivuxolimab in advanced cancers. The assay was immunoSEQ multiplex PCR, and TCRdb's table has in-frame clones only and misses some. Of tens of thousands of clones listed, roughly four fifths are singletons. The sequences come from CD4+ or CD8+ T cells sorted from blood, collected in a trial of the OX40 agonist ivuxolimab. Receptor source: an adult with an advanced solid tumor such as melanoma, head and neck, liver or kidney cancer. The CDR3 runs from the conserved cysteine through the conserved F or W. Fields, in order: J gene, V gene, CDR3 protein.

TRBJ1-1 | TRBV5-1 | CATRTRLNTEAFF
TRBJ2-4 | TRBV7-2 | CASSVGSRDIQYF
TRBJ2-5 | TRBV6-5 | CASSYGGVLQETQYF
TRBJ1-2 | TRBV6-1 | CASSEYRDARSGYTF
TRBJ2-2 | TRBV2 | CASIRDLGTGELFF
TRBJ1-3 | TRBV28 | CASSLPGPRSGNTIYF
TRBJ1-1 | TRBV2 | CASSQGEWTEAFF
TRBJ1-1 | TRBV5-6 | CASSFSVRNTEAFF
TRBJ2-1 | TRBV5-4 | CASSPGTAIYNEQFF
TRBJ2-7 | TRBV7-6 | CASSSQTGGVDEQYF
TRBJ1-1 | TRBV4-1 | CASSQTPGQNTEAFF
TRBJ1-5 | TRBV19 | CASRPHSNQPQHF
TRBJ1-2 | TRBV27 | CASSARTQNSLYVRYTF
TRBJ2-1 | TRBV5-1 | CASSLTSGGPAQQFF
TRBJ2-2 | TRBV30 | CAWSVRSRVRMNTGELFF
TRBJ2-3 | TRBV5-1 | CASSPVLRVVDADTQYF
TRBJ1-1 | TRBV7-9 | CASSLHGGSNTEAFF
TRBJ2-3 | TRBV5-4 | CASSLVTDTQYF
TRBJ2-7 | TRBV7-2 | CASSFAPPREQYF
TRBJ2-3 | TRBV9 | CASSVTGQGARDTQYF
TRBJ1-2 | TRBV27 | CASRSDGRAGGYTF
TRBJ2-7 | TRBV27 | CASSFGTLSSYEQYF
TRBJ1-1 | TRBV18 | CASSPNLAGGSTNTEAFF